The rows below give T cell receptor beta chains drawn from one sample of a study of OX40 agonist ivuxolimab in advanced cancers. Clones were sequenced by immunoSEQ multiplex PCR, and TCRdb holds only the in-frame ones, with some missing. Among approximately 77,000 clones listed, about nine tenths were seen once. The material sequenced was CD4+ or CD8+ T cells sorted from blood, taken in a trial of the OX40 agonist ivuxolimab. The receptors originated from an adult with an advanced solid tumor such as melanoma, head and neck, liver or kidney cancer. CDR3s include the opening cysteine and the closing phenylalanine or tryptophan. D genes are given only for firm matches. Rows give clone size only sometimes, using once, few, many, or a class for an expanded clone.

J | size | V | D | CDR3 | DNA
TRBJ2-3 | once | TRBV5-1 | NA | CASSLASGDTQYF | TGCGCCAGCAGCTTGGCCTCTGGAGATACGCAGTATTTT
TRBJ1-2 | NA | TRBV21-1 | NA | CASSKEAGYTF | TGTGCCAGCAGCAAAGAGGCGGGCTACACCTTC
TRBJ2-6 | NA | TRBV10-3 | NA | CAIRWDRPPTGANVLTF | TGTGCCATCAGATGGGACCGTCCCCCCACTGGGGCCAACGTCCTGACTTTC
TRBJ2-7 | NA | TRBV7-9 | NA | CASSPQGRYEQYF | TGTGCCAGCAGCCCCCAGGGACGCTACGAGCAGTACTTC
TRBJ2-5 | NA | TRBV15 | NA | CATSRDRARQYF | TGTGCCACCAGCAGAGATCGGGCGCGCCAGTACTTC
TRBJ1-2 | NA | TRBV15 | NA | CATSGTALGGGGYTF | TGTGCCACCTCCGGGACGGCGCTAGGAGGGGGTGGCTACACCTTC
TRBJ1-1 | NA | TRBV7-2 | TRBD1 | CASSWRTGNTEAFF | TGTGCCAGCAGCTGGAGGACAGGGAACACTGAAGCTTTCTTT
TRBJ2-5 | NA | TRBV20-1 | NA | CSAREETQYF | TGCAGTGCTAGAGAAGAGACCCAGTACTTC
TRBJ2-7 | NA | TRBV10-3 | NA | CAISGTMTGSSYEQYF | TGTGCCATCAGTGGAACTATGACTGGGTCTTCCTACGAGCAGTACTTC
TRBJ1-2 | NA | TRBV1 | NA | CTSSPPGGSNYGYTF | TGCACCAGCAGCCCCCCTGGGGGTTCTAACTATGGCTACACCTTC
TRBJ2-5 | NA | TRBV25-1 | NA | CASSEYSETQYF | TGTGCCAGCAGTGAATATTCGGAGACCCAGTACTTC
TRBJ2-7 | once | TRBV5-4 | TRBD2 | CASSSPLAGGPREQYF | TGTGCCAGCAGTTCACCCTTAGCGGGAGGGCCCCGTGAGCAGTACTTC
TRBJ2-3 | NA | TRBV7-3 | TRBD2 | CASSPIGGSGSITDTQYF | TGTGCCAGCAGCCCCATAGGGGGTAGCGGGAGTATCACAGATACGCAGTATTTT
TRBJ2-7 | NA | TRBV7-2 | TRBD2 | CASSPSSGGYEQYF | TGTGCCAGCAGCCCCTCTAGCGGGGGATACGAGCAGTACTTC
TRBJ1-2 | NA | TRBV7-3 | TRBD1 | CASSTVPGTGSGGYTF | TGTGCCAGCAGTACTGTACCCGGGACAGGTAGTGGTGGCTACACCTTC
TRBJ2-7 | NA | TRBV10-3 | NA | CAISESIYEQYF | TGTGCCATCAGTGAGTCGATTTACGAGCAGTACTTC
TRBJ2-5 | few | TRBV7-2 | TRBD2 | CASSLWVGLAGETQYF | TGTGCCAGCAGCTTATGGGTGGGACTAGCGGGAGAGACCCAGTACTTC
TRBJ1-2 | NA | TRBV10-3 | NA | CAISTQANYGYTF | TGTGCCATCAGCACACAAGCTAACTATGGCTACACCTTC
TRBJ1-2 | NA | TRBV7-6 | NA | CASSLNRVNYGYTF | TGTGCCAGCAGCTTAAATAGGGTTAACTATGGCTACACCTTC
TRBJ2-7 | NA | TRBV2 | NA | CASSRDRTYEQYF | TGTGCCAGCAGCCGGGACCGCACCTACGAGCAGTACTTC
TRBJ2-1 | NA | TRBV4-3 | NA | CASSRDGWAQDEQFF | TGCGCCAGCAGCCGAGATGGTTGGGCTCAGGATGAGCAGTTCTTC
TRBJ2-5 | NA | TRBV7-2 | NA | CASSSFGQTQYF | TGTGCCAGCAGCTCCTTCGGGCAGACCCAGTACTTC
TRBJ1-1 | NA | TRBV7-3 | TRBD1 | CASSSGQGADTEAFF | TGTGCCAGCAGTTCGGGGCAGGGGGCCGACACTGAAGCTTTCTTT
TRBJ2-7 | NA | TRBV29-1 | TRBD1 | CSVEGTGQTYEQYF | TGCAGCGTTGAAGGGACAGGGCAAACCTACGAGCAGTACTTC
TRBJ1-2 | NA | TRBV2 | NA | CASRLLSEGGYTF | TGTGCCAGCAGGCTGTTGTCCGAAGGTGGCTACACCTTC
TRBJ2-3 | NA | TRBV7-2 | TRBD2 | CASRMGLADTQYF | TGTGCCAGCAGGATGGGACTAGCGGATACGCAGTATTTT
TRBJ2-7 | NA | TRBV30 | NA | CAWSVWGEQYF | TGTGCCTGGAGTGTTTGGGGGGAGCAGTACTTC
TRBJ1-1 | once | TRBV6-4 | TRBD1 | CASSKTTGGEAFF | TGTGCCAGCAGTAAGACGACAGGGGGGGAAGCTTTCTTT
TRBJ2-7 | NA | TRBV7-2 | NA | CASSLRGRPYEQYF | TGTGCCAGCAGCTTAAGGGGCAGGCCCTACGAGCAGTACTTC
TRBJ1-1 | once | TRBV29-1 | NA | CSVLPGESEAFF | TGCAGCGTCCTGCCGGGGGAATCTGAAGCTTTCTTT
TRBJ2-3 | NA | TRBV5-4 | TRBD2 | CASSRGLAGGGDTQYF | TGTGCCAGCAGCCGAGGACTAGCGGGAGGGGGAGATACGCAGTATTTT
TRBJ2-1 | NA | TRBV13 | TRBD1 | CASSLARQGAWDEQFF | TGTGCCAGCAGCTTAGCCAGGCAGGGGGCCTGGGATGAGCAGTTCTTC
TRBJ1-2 | NA | TRBV21-1 | NA | CASIVRLGAPLPLWTF | TGTGCCAGCATCGTCCGACTAGGGGCCCCCCTACCATTATGGACCTTC
TRBJ2-7 | NA | TRBV30 | NA | CAWSSGSGWGYEQYF | TGTGCCTGGAGTTCGGGGAGTGGGTGGGGCTACGAGCAGTACTTC
TRBJ2-5 | NA | TRBV2 | NA | CASSESSFWGNQETQYF | TGTGCCAGCAGTGAGAGTTCGTTCTGGGGGAACCAAGAGACCCAGTACTTC
TRBJ2-3 | NA | TRBV5-6 | NA | CASSRPSGSTDTQYF | TGTGCCAGCAGCCGACCTTCCGGTAGCACAGATACGCAGTATTTT
TRBJ1-1 | NA | TRBV10-3 | NA | CAISTPGPNTEAFF | TGTGCCATCAGCACTCCGGGTCCGAACACTGAAGCTTTCTTT
TRBJ2-2 | NA | TRBV30 | NA | CAWSGGGTTHTGELFF | TGTGCCTGGAGCGGAGGCGGGACCACGCACACCGGGGAGCTGTTTTTT
TRBJ2-6 | NA | TRBV30 | NA | CAWSVLFVTGANVLTF | TGTGCCTGGAGTGTACTATTCGTAACTGGGGCCAACGTCCTGACTTTC
TRBJ2-7 | NA | TRBV21-1 | NA | CASSHKYF | TGTGCCAGCAGCCACAAGTACTTC
TRBJ2-2 | NA | TRBV23-1 | TRBD2 | CASSPPWGGRSTGELFF | TGCGCCAGCAGTCCCCCCTGGGGAGGGAGGAGCACCGGGGAGCTGTTTTTT
TRBJ2-1 | NA | TRBV19 | TRBD2 | CASRTVSGNSYNEQFF | TGTGCCAGTAGAACCGTAAGCGGGAACTCCTACAATGAGCAGTTCTTC
TRBJ1-1 | few | TRBV4-3 | NA | CASSQGLRNTEAFF | TGCGCCAGCAGCCAGGGACTGCGAAACACTGAAGCTTTCTTT
TRBJ2-5 | NA | TRBV7-8 | NA | CASSLPTWYQETQYF | TGTGCCAGCAGCTTACCAACTTGGTACCAAGAGACCCAGTACTTC
TRBJ2-1 | NA | TRBV6-1 | TRBD2 | CASSEAGLAGVWSEQFF | TGTGCCAGCAGTGAAGCGGGACTAGCGGGAGTCTGGAGTGAGCAGTTCTTC
TRBJ2-1 | NA | TRBV5-1 | NA | CASSFGTAGVEQFF | TGCGCCAGCAGCTTCGGGACGGCCGGGGTTGAGCAGTTCTTC
TRBJ2-1 | NA | TRBV10-3 | TRBD2 | CAISAGLAGEGGEQFF | TGTGCCATCAGCGCTGGACTAGCGGGAGAGGGGGGTGAGCAGTTCTTC
TRBJ2-1 | NA | TRBV7-2 | TRBD2 | CASSLGLADYNEQFF | TGTGCCAGCAGCTTAGGACTAGCGGACTACAATGAGCAGTTCTTC
TRBJ2-7 | NA | TRBV6-5 | TRBD1 | CASSYEQGATEQYF | TGTGCCAGCAGTTACGAACAGGGGGCTACCGAGCAGTACTTC
TRBJ2-1 | NA | TRBV11-3 | TRBD2 | CASSRDGLAGGEQFF | TGTGCCAGCAGCCGAGATGGACTAGCGGGAGGTGAGCAGTTCTTC